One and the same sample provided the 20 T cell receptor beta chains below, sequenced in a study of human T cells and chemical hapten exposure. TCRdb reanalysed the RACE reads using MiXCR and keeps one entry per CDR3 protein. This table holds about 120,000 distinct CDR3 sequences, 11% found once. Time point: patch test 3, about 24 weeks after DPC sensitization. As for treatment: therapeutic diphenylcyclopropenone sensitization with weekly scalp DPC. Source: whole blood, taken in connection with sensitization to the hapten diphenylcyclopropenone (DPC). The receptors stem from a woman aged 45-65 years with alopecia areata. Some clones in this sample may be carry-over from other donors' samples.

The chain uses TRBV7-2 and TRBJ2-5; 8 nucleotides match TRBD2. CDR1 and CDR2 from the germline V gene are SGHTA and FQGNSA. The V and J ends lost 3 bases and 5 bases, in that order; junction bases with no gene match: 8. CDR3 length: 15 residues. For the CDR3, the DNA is TGTGCCAGCAGCTTTGACAGCGGGGGACGGGAGACCCAGTACTTC. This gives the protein CASSFDSGGRETQYF.

In nucleotides, the CDR3 is TGCAGTGCTAGTCGTGGTTCAGATAGCAATCAGCCCCAGCATTTT. Translated, it gives CSASRGSDSNQPQHF. The gene calls are TRBV20-1 and TRBJ1-5; no reliable D call. From germline, CDR1 is DFQATT and CDR2 SNEGSKA (reference sequence). The CDR3 contains 15 residues. Between the trimmed V and J ends, which lost 3 bases and 0 bases, there was a span of 12 bases.

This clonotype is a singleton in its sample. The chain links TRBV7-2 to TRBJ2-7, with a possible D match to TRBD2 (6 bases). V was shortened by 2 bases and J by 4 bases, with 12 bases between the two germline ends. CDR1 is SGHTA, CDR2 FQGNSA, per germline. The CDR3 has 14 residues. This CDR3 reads CASSLPGAEYEQYF. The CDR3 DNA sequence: TGTGCCAGCAGCTTACCGGGAGCGGAATACGAGCAGTACTTC. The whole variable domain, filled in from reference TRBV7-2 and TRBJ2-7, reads GAGVSQSPSNKVTEKGKDVELRCDPISGHTALYWYRQSLGQGLEFLIYFQGNSAPDKSGLPSDRFSAERTGGSVSTLTIQRTQQEDSAVYLCASSLPGAEYEQYFGPGTRLTVT.

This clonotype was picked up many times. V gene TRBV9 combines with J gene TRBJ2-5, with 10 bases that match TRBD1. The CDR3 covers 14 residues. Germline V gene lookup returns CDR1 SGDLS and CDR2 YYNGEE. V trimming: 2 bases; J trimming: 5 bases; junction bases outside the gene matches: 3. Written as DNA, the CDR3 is TGTGCCAGCAGCGTGACAGGGGGCCCGGAGACCCAGTACTTC. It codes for CASSVTGGPETQYF.

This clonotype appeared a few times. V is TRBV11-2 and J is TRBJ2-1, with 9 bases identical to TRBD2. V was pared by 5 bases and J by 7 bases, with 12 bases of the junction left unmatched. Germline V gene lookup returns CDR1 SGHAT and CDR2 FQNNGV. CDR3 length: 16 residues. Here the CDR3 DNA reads TGTGCCAGCAGCCCCCTGAGAGCGGGGGGAGGTAATGAGCAGTTCTTC. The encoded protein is CASSPLRAGGGNEQFF.

CDR3 coding DNA: TGTGCCAGCAGCCCCAGACAGGCCTACACCGGGGAGCTGTTTTTT. This codes for CASSPRQAYTGELFF. This chain uses TRBV7-9 with TRBJ2-2, with D possibly being TRBD1 (6 bases). V lost 5 bases to trimming and J lost 3 bases, with 13 bases between them. The CDR3 is 15 amino acids. The germline V gene encodes CDR1 SEHNR and CDR2 FQNEAQ (reference sequence).

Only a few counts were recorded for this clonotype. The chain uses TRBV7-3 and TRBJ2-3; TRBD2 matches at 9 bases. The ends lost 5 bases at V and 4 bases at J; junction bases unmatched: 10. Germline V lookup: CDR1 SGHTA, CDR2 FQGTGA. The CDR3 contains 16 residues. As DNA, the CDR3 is TGTGCCAGCAGCCTTACCGGCGGGGGGGAGGCAGATACGCAGTATTTT. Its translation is CASSLTGGGEADTQYF.

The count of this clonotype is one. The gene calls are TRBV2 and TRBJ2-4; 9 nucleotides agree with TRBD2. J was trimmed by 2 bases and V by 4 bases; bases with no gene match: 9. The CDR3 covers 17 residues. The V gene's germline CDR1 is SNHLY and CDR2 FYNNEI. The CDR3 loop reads CASSVGGGAGSKNIQYF. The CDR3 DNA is TGTGCCAGCAGTGTCGGCGGGGGGGCCGGGTCCAAAAACATTCAGTACTTC. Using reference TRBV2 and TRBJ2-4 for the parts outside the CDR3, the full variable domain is EPEVTQTPSHQVTQMGQEVILRCVPISNHLYFYWYRQILGQKVEFLVSFYNNEISEKSEIFDDQFSVERPDGSNFTLKIRSTKLEDSAMYFCASSVGGGAGSKNIQYFGAGTRLSVL.

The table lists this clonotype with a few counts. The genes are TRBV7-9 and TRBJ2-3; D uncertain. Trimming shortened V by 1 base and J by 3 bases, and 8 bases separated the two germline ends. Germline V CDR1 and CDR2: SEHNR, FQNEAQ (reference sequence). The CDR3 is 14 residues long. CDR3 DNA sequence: TGTGCCAGCAGCTTAGATGTAGGGACAGATACGCAGTATTTT. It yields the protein CASSLDVGTDTQYF.

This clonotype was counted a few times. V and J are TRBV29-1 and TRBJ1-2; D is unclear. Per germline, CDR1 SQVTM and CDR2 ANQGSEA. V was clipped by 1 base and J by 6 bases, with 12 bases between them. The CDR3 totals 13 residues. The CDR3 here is CSVEGLGNDGYTF. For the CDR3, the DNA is TGCAGCGTTGAAGGCTTAGGGAACGATGGCTACACCTTC. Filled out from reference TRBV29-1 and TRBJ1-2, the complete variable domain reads SAVISQKPSRDICQRGTSLTIQCQVDSQVTMMFWYRQQPGQSLTLIATANQGSEATYESGFVIDKFPISRPNLTFSTLTVSNMSPEDSSIYLCSVEGLGNDGYTFGSGTRLTVV.

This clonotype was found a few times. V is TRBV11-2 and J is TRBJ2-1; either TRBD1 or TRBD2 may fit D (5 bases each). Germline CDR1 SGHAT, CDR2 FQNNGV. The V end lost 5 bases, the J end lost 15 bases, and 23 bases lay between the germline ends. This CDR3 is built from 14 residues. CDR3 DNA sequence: TGTGCCAGCAGCCCGACTAAGGGGTTCTTCAATAGGTTCTTC. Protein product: CASSPTKGFFNRFF.

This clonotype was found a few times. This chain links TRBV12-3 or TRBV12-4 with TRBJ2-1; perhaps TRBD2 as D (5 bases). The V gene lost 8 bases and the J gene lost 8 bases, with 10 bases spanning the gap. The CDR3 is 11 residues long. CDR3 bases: TGTGCCAGCCTACTGAGGGATGAGCAGTTCTTC. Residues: CASLLRDEQFF.

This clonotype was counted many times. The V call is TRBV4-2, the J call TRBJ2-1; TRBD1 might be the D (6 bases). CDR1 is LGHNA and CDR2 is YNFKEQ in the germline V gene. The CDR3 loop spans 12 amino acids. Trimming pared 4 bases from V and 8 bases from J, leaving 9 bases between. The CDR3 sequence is CASSPGGDEQFF. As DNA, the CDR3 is TGTGCCAGCAGCCCTGGGGGCGATGAGCAGTTCTTC.

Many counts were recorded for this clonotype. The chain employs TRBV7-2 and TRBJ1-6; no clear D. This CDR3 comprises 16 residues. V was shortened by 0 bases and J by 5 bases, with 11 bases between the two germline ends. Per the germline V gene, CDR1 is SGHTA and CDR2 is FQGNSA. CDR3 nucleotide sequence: TGTGCCAGCAGCTTAGCAGGGTTAATCAATAATTCACCCCTCCACTTT. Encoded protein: CASSLAGLINNSPLHF.

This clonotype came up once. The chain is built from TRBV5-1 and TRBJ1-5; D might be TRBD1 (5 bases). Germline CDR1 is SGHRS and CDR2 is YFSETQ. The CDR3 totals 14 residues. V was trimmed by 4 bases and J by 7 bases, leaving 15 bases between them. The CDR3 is CASSHDSREQPQHF. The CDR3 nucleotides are TGCGCCAGCAGCCATGACAGCCGGGAACAGCCCCAGCATTTT.

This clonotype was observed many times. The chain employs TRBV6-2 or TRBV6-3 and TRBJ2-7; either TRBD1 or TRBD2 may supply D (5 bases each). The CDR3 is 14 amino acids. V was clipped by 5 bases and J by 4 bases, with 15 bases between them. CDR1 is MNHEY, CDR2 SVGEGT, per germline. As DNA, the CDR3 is TGTGCCAGCAGTCTCCGGGACGGCGGTTACGAGCAGTACTTC. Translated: CASSLRDGGYEQYF.

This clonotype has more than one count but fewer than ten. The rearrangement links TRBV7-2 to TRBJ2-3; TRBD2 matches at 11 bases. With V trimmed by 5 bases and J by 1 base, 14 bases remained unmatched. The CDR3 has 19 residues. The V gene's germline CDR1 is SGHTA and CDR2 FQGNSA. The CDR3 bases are TGTGCCAGCAGCCTTCAAATAGCGGGGGGGCGCGCGGGCACAGATACGCAGTATTTT. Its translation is CASSLQIAGGRAGTDTQYF. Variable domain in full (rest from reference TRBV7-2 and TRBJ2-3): GAGVSQSPSNKVTEKGKDVELRCDPISGHTALYWYRQSLGQGLEFLIYFQGNSAPDKSGLPSDRFSAERTGGSVSTLTIQRTQQEDSAVYLCASSLQIAGGRAGTDTQYFGPGTRLTVL.

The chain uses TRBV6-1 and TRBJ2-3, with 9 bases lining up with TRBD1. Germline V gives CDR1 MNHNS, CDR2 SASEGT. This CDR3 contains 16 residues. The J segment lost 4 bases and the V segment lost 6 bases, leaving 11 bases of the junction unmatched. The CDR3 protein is CASSDFTGGLADTQYF. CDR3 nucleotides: TGTGCCAGCAGCGACTTCACAGGGGGCCTCGCAGATACGCAGTATTTT.

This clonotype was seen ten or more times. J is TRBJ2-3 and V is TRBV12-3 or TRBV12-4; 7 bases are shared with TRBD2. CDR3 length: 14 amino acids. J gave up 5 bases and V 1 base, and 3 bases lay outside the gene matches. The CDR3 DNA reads TGTGCCAGCAGTTTAGGGGGGGGGGTAGATACGCAGTATTTT. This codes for CASSLGGGVDTQYF.

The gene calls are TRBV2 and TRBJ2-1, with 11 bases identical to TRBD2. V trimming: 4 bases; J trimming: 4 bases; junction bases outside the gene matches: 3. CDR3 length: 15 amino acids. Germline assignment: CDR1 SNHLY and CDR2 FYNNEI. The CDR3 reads CASSAGTSGYNEQFF. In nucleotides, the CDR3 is TGTGCCAGCAGTGCCGGGACTAGCGGTTACAATGAGCAGTTCTTC.